The 24 T cell receptor beta chains below were found in one sample sequenced in a study of beta chain features in type 1 diabetes. TCRB transcripts that were expressed got sequenced, as all of the isolated RNA had been reverse transcribed. Data came from immunoSEQ multiplex PCR; TCRdb stores just in-frame clones and leaves some out. Of 330,000 or so clones in the sample, 20% were seen once. The sample was naive CD4+ T cells from blood. The receptors here all came from a woman under 30 in good health.

The chain uses TRBV6-6 and TRBJ1-1; TRBD1 is a possible D gene (5 bases). Germline-derived CDR1 and CDR2 are MNHNY and SVGAGI (reference sequence). The CDR3 is 14 amino acids. Deletions cut 1 base from V and 4 bases from J, with 10 bases between. Here the CDR3 reads CASSYLWGGTEAFF. The CDR3 coding sequence is TGTGCCAGCAGTTACTTGTGGGGCGGCACTGAAGCTTTCTTT.

This clone turned up a few times. The rearrangement joins TRBV2 to TRBJ1-5; perhaps TRBD1 as D (6 bases). CDR1 and CDR2 from the germline V gene are SNHLY and FYNNEI. CDR3 size: 13 residues. V was cut by 9 bases and J by 3 bases, with 12 bases left in between. Here the CDR3 reads CARPQGDNQPQHF. CDR3 in DNA: TGTGCCAGGCCACAGGGTGACAATCAGCCCCAGCATTTT.

J is TRBJ2-7 and V is TRBV25-1; 9 bases fit TRBD1. The V segment lost 0 bases and the J segment 2 bases; nucleotides outside the gene matches: 5. CDR3 length: 16 amino acids. The germline V gene encodes CDR1 MGHDK and CDR2 SYGVNS. DNA for the CDR3: TGTGCCAGCAGTGAATACGGGACAGGGTCACCCTACGAGCAGTACTTC. It specifies CASSEYGTGSPYEQYF.

The sample holds a few counts of this clone. V and J are TRBV30 and TRBJ1-1, with 7 bases that match TRBD1. The CDR3 contains 13 residues. The ends lost 2 bases at V and 11 bases at J; junction bases unmatched: 11. The germline V gene encodes CDR1 GTSNPN and CDR2 SVGIG (reference sequence). The CDR3 coding sequence is TGTGCCTGGAGTCTCGTAGGGGGCACGGTGGCTTTCTTT. Its translation: CAWSLVGGTVAFF.

CDR3 residues: CASSRTETSGANVLTF. CDR3 sequence (DNA): TGCGCCAGCAGCCGGACAGAAACCTCTGGGGCCAACGTCCTGACTTTC. The chain combines TRBV5-1 with TRBJ2-6; possible D gene TRBD1, 6 bases. Trimming took off 4 bases at V and 0 bases at J, with 11 bases between the two ends. Germline V gene sequence: CDR1 SGHRS, CDR2 YFSETQ. The CDR3 covers 16 residues.

A word on this clone: No DNA is shown, since the ends of the CDR3 on it are uncertain; the CDR3 is the one TCRdb lists. The chain combines TRBV7-3 with TRBJ2-2; the table calls TRBD2, which could not be checked here. The CDR3 adds up to 14 amino acids, both ends counted. Germline V lookup: CDR1 SGHTA, CDR2 FQGTGA. CDR3 residues: CASTFGSNTGELFF.

This clone was observed a handful of times. The chain is built from TRBV28 and TRBJ1-5, with TRBD1 matching 7 bases. CDR3 length equals 15 residues. CDR1 MDHEN and CDR2 SYDVKM come from the germline V gene. After removal of 5 bases from V and 5 bases from J, the junction contained 9 bases not matched to a gene. The CDR3 DNA reads TGTGCCAGCAGTAAAGACAGGGCTTGGGATCAGCCCCAGCATTTT. Residues: CASSKDRAWDQPQHF.

There are a few counts of this clone. The rearrangement joins TRBV5-1 to TRBJ1-1, with TRBD1 as a possible D gene (5 bases). Germline V lookup: CDR1 SGHRS, CDR2 YFSETQ. Trimming shortened V by 2 bases and J by 2 bases, and 10 bases separated the two germline ends. This CDR3 has 14 residues. The CDR3 region is CASSFGAGNTEAFF. Written as DNA, the CDR3 is TGCGCCAGCAGCTTCGGGGCGGGAAACACTGAAGCTTTCTTT.

The chain is built from TRBV10-3 and TRBJ2-5; 7 nucleotides align to TRBD1. The germline V gene has CDR1 ENHRY and CDR2 SYGVKD. V lost 7 bases, J lost 4 bases, and 6 bases stayed unmatched. The length of the CDR3 is 13 residues. CDR3 sequence: CAIKLPGGETQYF. For the CDR3, the DNA is TGTGCCATCAAACTTCCAGGGGGAGAGACCCAGTACTTC.

V and J are TRBV9 and TRBJ2-5, with a weak D call TRBD1 (5 bases). The V gene's germline CDR1 is SGDLS and CDR2 YYNGEE. CDR3 length equals 14 residues. V lost 3 bases, J lost 4 bases, and 13 bases lay in between. The CDR3 DNA reads TGTGCCAGCAGCGCCTCAGGGATAGGAGAGACCCAGTACTTC. Its protein is CASSASGIGETQYF. Using reference TRBV9 and TRBJ2-5 for the parts outside the CDR3, the full variable domain is DSGVTQTPKHLITATGQRVTLRCSPRSGDLSVYWYQQSLDQGLQFLIQYYNGEERAKGNILERFSAQQFPDLHSELNLSSLELGDSALYFCASSASGIGETQYFGPGTRLLVL.

The table lists this clone with a few counts. The rearrangement uses TRBV29-1 and TRBJ1-2, with D unclear. V was shortened by 3 bases and J by 4 bases, with 12 bases between the two germline ends. The CDR3 has 13 amino acids. The germline V gene encodes CDR1 SQVTM and CDR2 ANQGSEA. The CDR3 region has the DNA TGCAGCGTTGAGGTGAGGGATCGCTATGGCTACACCTTC. This codes for CSVEVRDRYGYTF.

This chain joins TRBV5-6 and TRBJ1-5, with D perhaps TRBD1 (6 bases). CDR3 length: 15 amino acids. V was pared by 5 bases and J by 2 bases, with 14 bases between. Looked up from germline, CDR1 is SGHDT and CDR2 is YYEEEE. DNA of the CDR3: TGTGCCAGCAGAAAGGCGGGGGGCGGCAATCAGCCCCAGCATTTT. Translating gives CASRKAGGGNQPQHF.

In this sample, this clone turned up a few times. The chain recombines TRBV4-1 with TRBJ2-1, with 12 bases aligning to TRBD2. V was clipped by 4 bases and J by 9 bases; unmatched bases: 10. Germline V gives CDR1 MGHRA, CDR2 YSYEKL. The CDR3 runs to 16 residues. CDR3 in amino acids: CASSPLPPTSGSEQFF. CDR3 coding DNA: TGCGCCAGCAGCCCCCTTCCCCCGACTAGCGGGAGTGAGCAGTTCTTC.

In DNA, the CDR3 is TGTGCCAGCAGTTTGCTGACAGGGGGCGAGCAGTACTTC. Protein sequence: CASSLLTGGEQYF. The chain joins TRBV28 to TRBJ2-7; 9 positions match TRBD1. Per the germline V gene, CDR1 is MDHEN and CDR2 is SYDVKM. CDR3 size: 13 residues. V lost 3 bases and J lost 6; bases outside the gene matches: 3.

The V gene is TRBV19, the J gene TRBJ1-2; TRBD1 is a possible D gene (6 bases). Germline V lookup: CDR1 LNHDA, CDR2 SQIVND (reference sequence). With 4 bases removed from V and 8 bases from J, the gap between germline ends came to 14 bases. The CDR3 extends over 13 amino acids. CDR3 bases: TGTGCCAGTAGTACGGGACCCCAGGGGGGCTACACCTTC. It yields the protein CASSTGPQGGYTF.

The chain uses TRBV5-1 and TRBJ2-7; 8 nucleotides align to TRBD1. Germline V gives CDR1 SGHRS, CDR2 YFSETQ. This CDR3 is 12 amino acids long. V was clipped by 4 bases and J by 9 bases; unmatched bases: 6. Here the CDR3 reads CASSPDRGSQYF. In nucleotides, the CDR3 is TGCGCCAGCAGCCCCGACAGGGGATCGCAGTACTTC.

This clone was seen more than once but under ten times. The rearrangement joins TRBV4-3 to TRBJ2-3; 10 bases align to TRBD2. This CDR3 spans 16 amino acids. V was clipped by 2 bases and J by 6 bases; unmatched bases: 8. Per the germline V gene, CDR1 is LGHNA and CDR2 is YSLEER. For the CDR3, the DNA is TGCGCCAGCAGCCAACACAAGCGGGGGGGCTACGATACGCAGTATTTT. As protein: CASSQHKRGGYDTQYF.

In its sample, this clone was seen a few times. The chain uses TRBV30 and TRBJ2-7; D is uncertain. V lost 4 bases and J lost 4, with 14 bases in between. Germline V gives CDR1 GTSNPN, CDR2 SVGIG (reference sequence). The CDR3 totals 13 residues. CDR3 in amino acids: CAWTSGGTYEQYF. In nucleotides, the CDR3 is TGTGCCTGGACCTCTGGCGGAACTTACGAGCAGTACTTC.

This clone was counted a few times. The rearrangement uses TRBV7-2 and TRBJ2-3; D not resolved. Germline lookup yields CDR1 SGHTA and CDR2 FQGNSA. Trimming pared 5 bases from V and 0 bases from J, leaving 6 bases between. This CDR3 is 13 amino acids long. The CDR3 nucleotides read TGTGCCAGCAGCGTCGGGAGCACAGATACGCAGTATTTT. It encodes CASSVGSTDTQYF.

In its sample, this clone was seen a few times. The CDR3: CASSRRTPFEPRGTGELFF. The CDR3, as DNA: TGCGCCAGCAGTCGAAGGACACCCTTCGAACCTCGGGGGACCGGGGAGCTGTTTTTT. The chain carries TRBV23-1 and TRBJ2-2; possible D gene TRBD2, 6 bases. TRBV23-1 is an ORF, and what it does is uncertain. The CDR3 is 19 residues long. V dropped 4 bases and J dropped 5 bases, with 26 bases sitting between them.

The chain employs TRBV10-3 and TRBJ2-3; 7 positions agree with TRBD2. The germline V gene encodes CDR1 ENHRY and CDR2 SYGVKD. The CDR3 loop spans 17 amino acids. Trimming removed 0 bases from V and 6 bases from J; junction bases left unmatched: 12. DNA of the CDR3: TGTGCCATCAGTGAGTCTGTCGGACGTGGGGGGGTGGATACGCAGTATTTT. It specifies CAISESVGRGGVDTQYF.

This chain connects TRBV5-1 to TRBJ2-3; possible D gene TRBD1, 5 bases. V was cut by 4 bases and J by 4 bases, with 13 bases left in between. CDR1 and CDR2 (germline): SGHRS, YFSETQ. The CDR3 has 14 residues. Here the CDR3 DNA reads TGCGCCAGCAGCCCGGGTAGACAGCCAGATACGCAGTATTTT. It yields the protein CASSPGRQPDTQYF.

The rearrangement joins TRBV20-1 to TRBJ2-7, with a tentative D call TRBD2 (5 bases). Germline lookup yields CDR1 DFQATT and CDR2 SNEGSKA (reference sequence). Trimming shortened V by 5 bases and J by 9 bases, and 14 bases separated the two germline ends. The CDR3 loop spans 11 amino acids. The CDR3 bases are TGCAGTGCTTCCCCCCTACTAGGGCAGTACTTC. This codes for CSASPLLGQYF.

The chain has TRBV4-1 and TRBJ1-6; tentative D call: TRBD1 (5 bases). The CDR3 is 14 amino acids. V was clipped by 3 bases and J by 9 bases, with 12 bases between them. From germline, CDR1 is MGHRA and CDR2 YSYEKL. The chain's CDR3 is CASSQEGGASPLHF. CDR3 bases: TGCGCCAGCAGCCAGGAAGGTGGGGCTTCACCCCTCCACTTT.